Below, 31 T cell receptor beta chains from the same sample are listed, as sequenced in a study of spatial heterogeneity in lung cancer (dated by TCRdb to the late 2010s). The paper as a whole reports these results and caveats: The tumor nonsynonymous mutation count correlated with the number of expanded alpha and beta TCRs within the tumor.

No antigen is known for these receptors. Taken with the paper, the label for time point translates to: sample taken at primary tumor resection. Receptors were amplified or captured by 5' RACE. The sequencing machine was a NextSeq 500. In TCRdb, the public reads were trimmed at Q25 with fastp and aligned with MiXCR, with productive beta chains retained. Each entry merges the rows of one CDR3 protein and shows their most common DNA and genes. For this sample the table gives some 97,000 distinct CDR3 sequences, of which 3.5% to 5% were detected only once. 21% of the sample belongs to the ten largest clones. The starting material was lung tumor tissue, obtained at surgery. The receptors were gathered from a male donor with early-stage non-small cell lung cancer.

This clonotype came up many times. The V gene is TRBV28, the J gene TRBJ2-3; TRBD2 might be the D (6 bases). V was clipped by 3 bases and J by 1 base, with 8 bases between them. Germline V CDR1 and CDR2: MDHEN, SYDVKM. This CDR3 spans 14 amino acids. This CDR3 reads CASSFVAGTDTQYF. The CDR3 nucleotides read TGTGCCAGCAGTTTTGTAGCGGGCACAGATACGCAGTATTTT.

This clonotype was detected ten times or more. The chain joins TRBV4-2 to TRBJ2-7, with D unresolved. The CDR3 covers 14 residues. The V end was cut by 0 bases, the J end by 7 bases, with 13 bases between. Germline V gene data show CDR1 as LGHNA and CDR2 as YNFKEQ. Here the CDR3 DNA reads TGTGCCAGCAGCCAAGACCTCCTCCAGTATGAGCAGTACTTC. This sequence encodes CASSQDLLQYEQYF.

This clonotype was picked up many times. The chain is built from TRBV6-6 and TRBJ2-2, with D unresolved. Per germline, CDR1 MNHNY and CDR2 SVGAGI (reference sequence). The CDR3 length is 13 residues. The V end lost 5 bases, the J end lost 6 bases, and 10 bases lay between the germline ends. CDR3 amino acids: CASSGSLAGELFF. The DNA for the CDR3 is TGTGCCAGCAGTGGCTCATTGGCCGGGGAGCTGTTTTTT.

This clonotype has a count of ten or more. The rearrangement uses TRBV4-2 and TRBJ2-7; D remains ambiguous. The CDR3 sequence is 14 residues long. Trimming removed 0 bases from V and 7 bases from J, with 13 bases in between. Germline assignment: CDR1 LGHNA and CDR2 YNFKEQ. This chain's CDR3 is CASSQDGPRGEQYF. CDR3 DNA: TGTGCCAGCAGCCAAGACGGGCCCCGAGGAGAGCAGTACTTC.

The sample holds many counts of this clonotype. The chain couples TRBV20-1 to TRBJ1-5, with D possibly matching TRBD1 (6 bases). Trimming removed 1 base at V and 6 bases at J, with 13 bases between. The CDR3 sequence is 14 residues long. Germline V CDR1 and CDR2: DFQATT, SNEGSKA (reference sequence). CDR3 DNA: TGCAGTGCTAGAGTTCCAGGGGATGGTCAGCCCCAGCATTTT. Its protein product is CSARVPGDGQPQHF.

The chain recombines TRBV5-1 with TRBJ2-7; D not resolved. Germline V gives CDR1 SGHRS, CDR2 YFSETQ. The length of the CDR3 is 13 residues. V was pared by 0 bases and J by 7 bases, with 11 bases between. The CDR3 nucleotides are TGCGCCAGCAGCTTGGATAACCCGGCGGAGCAGTACTTC. Its translation is CASSLDNPAEQYF.

This clonotype was seen more than once but under ten times. J is TRBJ2-3 and V is TRBV15; no clear D. V gave up 5 bases and J gave up 0 bases, with 9 bases separating them. Germline assignment: CDR1 LNHNV and CDR2 YYDKDF (reference sequence). The CDR3 contains 14 residues. The CDR3 loop is CATSFDASTDTQYF. CDR3 sequence (DNA): TGTGCCACCAGCTTCGACGCTAGCACAGATACGCAGTATTTT.

The table lists this clonotype with many counts. The V and J genes are TRBV5-1 and TRBJ2-3; possibly TRBD2 for D (7 bases). This CDR3 is 16 amino acids long. The V gene lost 5 bases and the J gene lost 2 bases, with 18 bases spanning the gap. Germline CDR1 and CDR2: SGHRS and YFSETQ. The CDR3 region has the DNA TGCGCCAGCAGATACCGCGGGGGCTCGTTCACAGATACGCAGTATTTT. The encoded protein is CASRYRGGSFTDTQYF.

At least ten counts were recorded for this clonotype. The gene calls are TRBV6-1 and TRBJ2-7; D gene ambiguous. The length of the CDR3 is 15 residues. Trimming removed 2 bases at V and 5 bases at J, with 16 bases between. Germline CDR1 and CDR2: MNHNS and SASEGT. In DNA form, the CDR3 reads TGTGCCAGCAGTGAAACCCAGGCCTTCTACGACGAGCAGTACTTC. As protein: CASSETQAFYDEQYF.

This chain uses TRBV9 with TRBJ2-1; D not resolved. The germline V gene encodes CDR1 SGDLS and CDR2 YYNGEE. The CDR3 runs 14 residues. The V end was cut by 2 bases, the J end by 0 bases, with 6 bases between. Here the CDR3 DNA reads TGTGCCAGCAGCGTGGTCCACTCCTACAATGAGCAGTTCTTC. Encoded protein: CASSVVHSYNEQFF.

This clonotype was seen only a few times. The chain combines TRBV4-2 with TRBJ1-4; TRBD1 matches at 9 bases. Germline CDR1 is LGHNA and CDR2 is YNFKEQ. With 0 bases clipped from V and 10 bases from J, the junction kept 12 bases outside the gene matches. The CDR3 covers 17 residues. CDR3 nucleotides: TGTGCCAGCAGCCAAGATCGGCGGAAGGGGACAGGGAGAAAACTGTTTTTT. Its protein is CASSQDRRKGTGRKLFF.

This clonotype has ten or more counts. The chain is built from TRBV2 and TRBJ2-1; 10 positions agree with TRBD2. The CDR3 sequence is 14 residues long. V shed 3 bases and J 6 bases; nucleotides not matched to a gene: 2. Germline lookup yields CDR1 SNHLY and CDR2 FYNNEI. CDR3 loop: CASSEGLASNEQFF. The DNA for the CDR3 is TGTGCCAGCAGTGAGGGACTAGCGAGCAATGAGCAGTTCTTC.

This clonotype was counted many times. This chain joins TRBV11-2 and TRBJ2-3; no reliable D call. Per the germline V gene, CDR1 is SGHAT and CDR2 is FQNNGV. V shed 3 bases and J shed 5 bases, with 6 bases lying between them. This CDR3 region has 12 residues. The DNA for the CDR3 is TGTGCCAGCAGCTTGGTGATAGATACGCAGTATTTT. Protein sequence: CASSLVIDTQYF.

This chain joins TRBV4-1 and TRBJ2-3; either TRBD1 or TRBD2 may fit D (6 bases each). Trimming took 5 bases from V and 3 from J, leaving 12 bases between them. The CDR3 contains 14 residues. The germline CDR1 and CDR2 sequences are MGHRA and YSYEKL. The CDR3 region is CASSYGGGTDTQYF. The CDR3 DNA reads TGCGCCAGCAGCTACGGGGGCGGGACAGATACGCAGTATTTT.

At least ten counts were recorded for this clonotype. The J gene is TRBJ1-1, the V gene TRBV2; D ambiguous. CDR3 length: 15 amino acids. V lost 8 bases, J lost 0 bases, and 16 bases lay in between. The germline V gene has CDR1 SNHLY and CDR2 FYNNEI. The chain's CDR3 is CASDLLRNLNTEAFF. The DNA for the CDR3 is TGTGCCAGCGACCTACTACGAAATTTGAACACTGAAGCTTTCTTT.

Notes on this clonotype: This clone may be a read error of a much larger clone one base away. This chain uses TRBV20-1 with TRBJ1-5; 7 positions agree with TRBD1. Trimming cost V 6 bases and J 13 bases; bases outside gene matches: 21. CDR1 and CDR2 from the germline V gene are DFQATT and SNEGSKA (reference sequence). CDR3 length: 15 amino acids. CDR3 protein: CSAIQGTADLSPQHF. CDR3 DNA sequence: TGCAGTGCCATACAAGGGACAGCCGATTTAAGTCCTCAGCATTTT.

The rearrangement uses TRBV19 and TRBJ2-2; TRBD1 matches at 7 bases. The CDR3 is 15 residues long. The V segment lost 3 bases and the J segment 6 bases; nucleotides outside the gene matches: 7. Per germline, CDR1 LNHDA and CDR2 SQIVND (reference sequence). CDR3: CASSIPDREAGELFF. Here the CDR3 DNA reads TGTGCCAGTAGTATCCCAGACAGGGAAGCCGGGGAGCTGTTTTTT.

This clonotype was detected many times. The chain has TRBV5-4 and TRBJ1-1; D call uncertain. The germline V gene has CDR1 SGHNT and CDR2 YYREEE (reference sequence). This CDR3 comprises 12 residues. The ends were cut back, 5 bases at V and 1 base at J, with 6 bases in the middle. In nucleotides, the CDR3 is TGTGCCAGCAGGGCTAAGAACACTGAAGCTTTCTTT. Translating it yields CASRAKNTEAFF.

This clonotype was detected many times. The chain uses TRBV5-4 and TRBJ1-1; D is uncertain. Looked up from germline, CDR1 is SGHNT and CDR2 is YYREEE (reference sequence). The CDR3 contains 12 residues. Trimming stripped 4 bases from V and 6 bases from J, with 10 bases between. This CDR3 is CASSIPGAEAFF. The CDR3 DNA is TGTGCCAGCAGCATTCCGGGTGCTGAAGCTTTCTTT. Looking up the rest from reference TRBV5-4 and TRBJ1-1 gives the full variable domain: ETGVTQSPTHLIKTRGQQVTLRCSSQSGHNTVSWYQQALGQGPQFIFQYYREEENGRGNFPPRFSGLQFPNYSSELNVNALELDDSALYLCASSIPGAEAFFGQGTRLTVV.

This clonotype was seen ten or more times. The V and J genes are TRBV4-1 and TRBJ1-1, with a tentative D call TRBD1 (6 bases). V gave up 1 base and J gave up 0 bases, with 18 bases separating them. Germline V gives CDR1 MGHRA, CDR2 YSYEKL. The CDR3 sequence is 18 residues long. The CDR3 loop is CASSQGRGGRNMNTEAFF. The CDR3 DNA follows: TGCGCCAGCAGCCAAGGGAGGGGGGGCCGGAACATGAACACTGAAGCTTTCTTT.

This clonotype came up many times. The V gene is TRBV4-1, the J gene TRBJ2-5, with D tentatively TRBD1 (6 bases). The CDR3 contains 17 residues. The V end lost 0 bases, the J end lost 2 bases, and 16 bases lay between the germline ends. Germline CDR1 MGHRA, CDR2 YSYEKL. This CDR3 reads CASSQEPNRAEQETQYF. The CDR3 nucleotides read TGCGCCAGCAGCCAAGAGCCTAACAGGGCAGAACAAGAGACCCAGTACTTC.

This chain uses TRBV2 with TRBJ1-2, with D possibly being TRBD1 (6 bases). Looked up from germline, CDR1 is SNHLY and CDR2 is FYNNEI. CDR3 size: 19 residues. V gave up 2 bases and J gave up 2 bases, with 24 bases separating them. Written as DNA, the CDR3 is TGTGCCAGCAGTGAAATTTTTTGGCAGGCCGGGGGCCCAAACTATGGCTACACCTTC. Translated, it gives CASSEIFWQAGGPNYGYTF.

With regard to this clonotype: A much larger clone differs from this one at a single base, so this may be a read error. The J gene is TRBJ2-7, the V gene TRBV5-1; 9 nucleotides match TRBD1. The CDR3 totals 14 residues. With V trimmed by 6 bases and J by 8 bases, 12 bases remained unmatched. Germline V gene lookup returns CDR1 SGHRS and CDR2 YFSETQ. The CDR3 coding sequence is TGCGCCAGCACCCCTACCGGGACAGGGACCCAGCAGTACTTC. Protein sequence: CASTPTGTGTQQYF.

The sample holds many counts of this clonotype. The chain employs TRBV7-9 and TRBJ2-5; D remains ambiguous. Germline CDR1 reads SEHNR; CDR2 reads FQNEAQ (reference sequence). Deletions cut 1 base from V and 5 bases from J, with 5 bases between. This CDR3 comprises 12 residues. The CDR3 loop reads CASSLVVETQYF. Here the CDR3 DNA reads TGTGCCAGCAGCTTAGTGGTGGAGACCCAGTACTTC.

This clonotype was counted ten times or more. The chain has TRBV27 and TRBJ2-7, with D maybe TRBD1 (6 bases). The CDR3 sequence is 15 residues long. Germline V gene data show CDR1 as MNHEY and CDR2 as SMNVEV (reference sequence). Trimming removed 4 bases from V and 3 bases from J, with 16 bases in between. In nucleotides, the CDR3 is TGTGCCAGCAGTTGGGGTGGGGGCCTTCACTACGAGCAGTACTTC. Encoded protein: CASSWGGGLHYEQYF.

This clonotype appeared many times. V and J are TRBV7-2 and TRBJ1-4; no reliable D call. Germline lookup yields CDR1 SGHTA and CDR2 FQGNSA. The CDR3 is made up of 13 amino acids. V was cut by 0 bases and J by 7 bases, with 6 bases left in between. The CDR3 here is CASSLAGFEKLFF. The CDR3 coding sequence is TGTGCCAGCAGCTTAGCAGGGTTTGAAAAACTGTTTTTT.

J is TRBJ2-2 and V is TRBV5-4, with D tentatively TRBD1 (6 bases). Germline V gene sequence: CDR1 SGHNT, CDR2 YYREEE (reference sequence). The length of the CDR3 is 15 residues. Trimming pared 4 bases from V and 4 bases from J, leaving 14 bases between. CDR3: CASSVYRVGTGELFF. CDR3 DNA sequence: TGTGCCAGCAGCGTATACAGGGTCGGCACCGGGGAGCTGTTTTTT.

Remarks on this clonotype: A read error is possible here, since a much larger clone lies one base away. The chain has TRBV27 and TRBJ2-7; 8 nucleotides agree with TRBD2. V lost 5 bases to trimming and J lost 1 base; unmatched junction nucleotides: 7. Looked up from germline, CDR1 is MNHEY and CDR2 is SMNVEV (reference sequence). The CDR3 has 15 amino acids. CDR3 bases: TGTGCCAGCAGTCTTCTGGGACTAGGTTCCTACGAGCAGTACTTC. Protein product: CASSLLGLGSYEQYF.

The sample holds many counts of this clonotype. This chain connects TRBV28 to TRBJ1-5; D gene ambiguous. Trimming stripped 1 base from V and 10 bases from J, with 14 bases between. The CDR3 is made up of 14 amino acids. Germline lookup yields CDR1 MDHEN and CDR2 SYDVKM. DNA of the CDR3: TGTGCCAGCAGTTTATCCCGACCTACGGGTCCCCAGCATTTT. It yields the protein CASSLSRPTGPQHF. Using reference TRBV28 and TRBJ1-5 for the parts outside the CDR3, the full variable domain is DVKVTQSSRYLVKRTGEKVFLECVQDMDHENMFWYRQDPGLGLRLIYFSYDVKMKEKGDIPEGYSVSREKKERFSLILESASTNQTSMYLCASSLSRPTGPQHFGDGTRLSIL.

This clonotype was seen at least ten times. The CDR3 here is CASSLEWGSYNEQFF. CDR3 DNA sequence: TGTGCCAGCAGCTTAGAGTGGGGCTCCTACAATGAGCAGTTCTTC. The genes are TRBV7-8 and TRBJ2-1; no definite D call. Germline values: CDR1 SGHVS, CDR2 FQNEAQ. Trimming took off 1 base at V and 0 bases at J, with 7 bases between the two ends. This CDR3 is built from 15 residues.

V usage is TRBV19 and J usage is TRBJ1-2; D gene unclear. The V end was cut by 3 bases, the J end by 4 bases, with 9 bases between. CDR3 length: 13 amino acids. The germline V gene encodes CDR1 LNHDA and CDR2 SQIVND (reference sequence). CDR3: CASSMRESYGYTF. CDR3 DNA sequence: TGTGCCAGTAGTATGAGGGAGAGCTATGGCTACACCTTC.